These 22 T cell receptor beta chains share one sample of origin, sequenced in a study of blood T cell repertoires in COVID-19. Assay: immunoSEQ multiplex PCR; the TCRdb copy retains only in-frame clones and omits some. The data show about 210,000 clones, less than 85% seen once. The sequenced sample was peripheral blood. All receptors derive from a woman aged 70-85 years with acute or convalescent COVID-19.

This chain connects TRBV19 to TRBJ2-3; a possible D gene is TRBD2 (7 bases). Germline V CDR1 and CDR2: LNHDA, SQIVND (reference sequence). Trimming pared 5 bases from V and 5 bases from J, leaving 20 bases between. The CDR3 has 16 amino acids. CDR3 region: CASSPTLGGTKDTQYF. The CDR3 DNA is TGTGCCAGTAGTCCCACCCTGGGGGGGACAAAAGATACGCAGTATTTT.

This sequence joins TRBV6-5 and TRBJ1-2, with TRBD1 matching 7 bases. The trim removed 5 bases at V and 4 bases at J, leaving 10 bases unmatched. The germline V gene has CDR1 MNHEY and CDR2 SVGAGI. The CDR3 has 15 residues. The CDR3 nucleotides are TGTGCCAGCAGTCAGTTTAGGGACAGCTCCTATGGCTACACCTTC. This encodes CASSQFRDSSYGYTF.

The chain links TRBV7-2 to TRBJ2-5, with a tentative D call TRBD2 (7 bases). Deletions cut 0 bases from V and 5 bases from J, with 13 bases between. The germline V gene encodes CDR1 SGHTA and CDR2 FQGNSA. The CDR3 runs to 15 residues. The CDR3 nucleotides read TGTGCCAGCAGCTTAGCGGGGGGGCGGTGGGAGACCCAGTACTTC. Amino acids: CASSLAGGRWETQYF.

In DNA form, the CDR3 reads TGTGCCAGCCGACTAGCTGGGCTTCAAGAGACCCAGTACTTC. Residues: CASRLAGLQETQYF. V and J are TRBV2 and TRBJ2-5; the match to TRBD2 covers 7 bases. V shed 8 bases, J shed 2 bases, and the junction held 8 bases outside the gene matches. CDR1 and CDR2 (germline): SNHLY, FYNNEI. This CDR3 has 14 residues.

The CDR3 is CASSVAGSGNTIYF. CDR3 nucleotide sequence: TGTGCCAGTAGTGTGGCTGGCTCTGGAAACACCATATATTTT. The genes are TRBV19 and TRBJ1-3, with unresolved D. The CDR3 extends over 14 amino acids. Germline V gene lookup returns CDR1 LNHDA and CDR2 SQIVND (reference sequence). V lost 5 bases, J lost 0 bases, and 8 bases lay in between.

This clone was picked up a small number of times. V usage is TRBV7-2 and J usage is TRBJ2-5, with TRBD2 identical over 14 bases. V lost 1 base, J lost 1 base, and 8 bases stayed unmatched. CDR1 and CDR2 from the germline V gene are SGHTA and FQGNSA. The CDR3 sequence is 19 residues long. CDR3 loop: CASSLGSGLAGGPQETQYF. The CDR3 DNA reads as TGTGCCAGCAGCTTAGGCTCCGGACTAGCGGGGGGCCCCCAAGAGACCCAGTACTTC.

The rearrangement links TRBV30 to TRBJ2-7, with 9 bases fitting TRBD1. CDR3 length: 13 amino acids. J was trimmed by 5 bases and V by 0 bases; bases with no gene match: 2. Germline V CDR1 and CDR2: GTSNPN, SVGIG (reference sequence). The CDR3 reads CAWSVGTGNEQYF. The CDR3 DNA reads TGTGCCTGGAGTGTCGGGACAGGGAACGAGCAGTACTTC.

This clone has a single count. The chain uses TRBV6-2 or TRBV6-3 and TRBJ2-3, with a tentative D call TRBD1 (5 bases). The V and J ends lost 5 bases and 6 bases respectively, with 24 bases between them. Looked up from germline, CDR1 is MNHEY and CDR2 is SVGEGT. The CDR3 runs 17 residues. This CDR3 is CASSTPHRSPSADTQYF. In DNA form, the CDR3 reads TGTGCCAGCAGTACGCCCCACAGGTCTCCGAGCGCGGATACGCAGTATTTT.

The chain joins TRBV6-5 to TRBJ2-7; 8 bases fit TRBD1. Germline-derived CDR1 and CDR2 are MNHEY and SVGAGI. The CDR3 totals 13 residues. Unmatched junction bases numbered 8, after V lost 6 bases and J lost 7 bases. The CDR3 coding sequence is TGTGCCAGCAGCGCAGACAGGGGCGGGGAGCAGTACTTC. It is translated as CASSADRGGEQYF.

The chain employs TRBV18 and TRBJ1-1; D may be TRBD1 (5 bases). The CDR3 loop spans 15 amino acids. The V end lost 2 bases, the J end lost 4 bases, and 14 bases lay between the germline ends. From germline, CDR1 is KGHSH and CDR2 LQKENI. For the CDR3, the DNA is TGTGCCAGCTCACCAGGCTCGGGGGGAAGCACTGAAGCTTTCTTT. Residues: CASSPGSGGSTEAFF.

This clone was detected only a few times. In nucleotides, the CDR3 is TGTGCCAGCAGTATCGGGGGTAACTATGGCTACACCTTC. This codes for CASSIGGNYGYTF. The chain uses TRBV6-5 and TRBJ1-2; TRBD1 might be the D (5 bases). Per germline, CDR1 MNHEY and CDR2 SVGAGI. The CDR3 extends over 13 amino acids. Trimming left V 5 bases short and J 1 base short, with 8 bases between.

This clone was detected only once. This chain links TRBV6-5 with TRBJ1-1; weak D call: TRBD1 (5 bases). Germline-derived CDR1 and CDR2 are MNHEY and SVGAGI. The V gene lost 8 bases and the J gene lost 1 base, with 17 bases spanning the gap. The CDR3 is 15 residues long. In nucleotides, the CDR3 is TGTGCCAGCGGACGGGACTACGCGGGGAACACTGAAGCTTTCTTT. As protein: CASGRDYAGNTEAFF.

The chain links TRBV10-1 to TRBJ2-2; 9 bases fit TRBD2. Germline V gives CDR1 WNHNN, CDR2 SYGVQD (reference sequence). The CDR3 runs 17 residues. Trimming removed 2 bases from V and 0 bases from J; junction bases left unmatched: 4. The CDR3 spells CASSEALAGTNTGELFF. The DNA for the CDR3 is TGCGCCAGCAGTGAGGCCCTAGCGGGGACGAACACCGGGGAGCTGTTTTTT.

CDR3: CASRGQRSGNTIYF. The CDR3 DNA is TGTGCCAGCAGAGGACAGCGCTCTGGAAACACCATATATTTT. The V and J genes are TRBV5-5 and TRBJ1-3; D possibly corresponds to TRBD1 (6 bases). The CDR3 loop spans 14 amino acids. CDR1 and CDR2 from the germline V gene are SGHKS and YYEKEE (reference sequence). The ends were cut back, 5 bases at V and 0 bases at J, with 9 bases in the middle. Based on the CDR3 plus reference TRBV5-5 and TRBJ1-3, the full variable domain is DAGVTQSPTHLIKTRGQQVTLRCSPISGHKSVSWYQQVLGQGPQFIFQYYEKEERGRGNFPDRFSARQFPNYSSELNVNALLLGDSALYLCASRGQRSGNTIYFGEGSWLTVV.

This chain links TRBV18 with TRBJ2-4; the match to TRBD1 covers 10 bases. The CDR3 has 15 residues. Trimming at V came to 8 bases and at J to 0 bases, leaving 4 bases not matched to a gene. Germline-derived CDR1 and CDR2 are KGHSH and LQKENI. CDR3 DNA: TGTGCCAGCGCCCGGGACAGGGGAGCCAAAAACATTCAGTACTTC. As protein: CASARDRGAKNIQYF.

This clone was observed a handful of times. This rearrangement joins TRBV23-1 to TRBJ2-1; 7 bases fit TRBD2. TRBV23-1 is treated as an ORF (open reading frame) with a function not yet certain. The CDR3 loop spans 14 amino acids. V shed 9 bases, J shed 7 bases, and the junction held 12 bases outside the gene matches. CDR3 coding DNA: TGCGCCAGATACCGGCGGCGGGGGTGGAATGAGCAGTTCTTC. This gives the protein CARYRRRGWNEQFF.

The rearrangement uses TRBV5-4 and TRBJ1-2; D perhaps matches TRBD1 (5 bases). V gave up 1 base and J gave up 8 bases, with 18 bases separating them. There are 15 residues in the CDR3. Germline CDR1 reads SGHNT; CDR2 reads YYREEE (reference sequence). The CDR3 protein is CASSLQTATPRGYTF. The CDR3 DNA reads as TGTGCCAGCAGCTTGCAGACAGCCACCCCTCGGGGCTACACCTTC.

The genes are TRBV3-1 (or the pseudogene TRBV3-2) and TRBJ1-4; TRBD1 might be the D (5 bases). V was cut by 1 base and J by 8 bases, with 14 bases left in between. The CDR3 is made up of 15 amino acids. Germline V gene lookup returns CDR1 LGHDT and CDR2 YNNKEL (reference sequence). The CDR3 DNA is TGTGCCAGCAGCCAAGGTGGTTTGGCAGGGGAAAAACTGTTTTTT. It is translated as CASSQGGLAGEKLFF.

V is TRBV4-1 and J is TRBJ1-6; 7 positions agree with TRBD1. V lost 4 bases and J lost 10; bases outside the gene matches: 7. CDR1 is MGHRA and CDR2 is YSYEKL in the germline V gene. The CDR3 spans 14 residues. CDR3: CASSRQGIESPLHF. CDR3 nucleotide sequence: TGCGCCAGCAGCCGACAGGGTATAGAGTCACCCCTCCACTTT.

The chain has TRBV20-1 and TRBJ2-1, with 7 bases aligning to TRBD2. Trimming cost V 3 bases and J 1 base; bases outside gene matches: 0. Germline lookup yields CDR1 DFQATT and CDR2 SNEGSKA (reference sequence). The CDR3 is made up of 13 amino acids. CDR3 nucleotides: TGCAGTGCTAGTAGCGGGTCCTACAATGAGCAGTTCTTC. Its translation: CSASSGSYNEQFF.

V is TRBV5-1 and J is TRBJ2-7; 10 bases align to TRBD2. The V gene end was trimmed by 4 bases and the J gene end by 6 bases; junction bases not matched to a gene: 7. The CDR3 sequence is 14 residues long. Germline V lookup: CDR1 SGHRS, CDR2 YFSETQ. The CDR3 nucleotides are TGCGCCAGCAGCCCCGGACTAGCGGCGGGCGAGCAGTACTTC. Translation: CASSPGLAAGEQYF.

The chain couples TRBV5-1 to TRBJ2-2, with D possibly matching TRBD2 (6 bases). V shed 4 bases and J shed 15 bases, with 16 bases lying between them. This CDR3 spans 12 amino acids. The germline V gene has CDR1 SGHRS and CDR2 YFSETQ. CDR3 coding DNA: TGCGCCAGCAGCAGGGACTTGTTTAGTATGTTTTTT. Protein product: CASSRDLFSMFF.